Below, one TCR beta chain is given with its context. This sample was included in a study of T cell changes during pregnancy in multiple sclerosis. Measured with immunoSEQ multiplex PCR; TCRdb has only the in-frame clones, and not every one. Counted here are some 120,000 clones, approximately 93% occurring once; the ten biggest clones make up approximately 6.3%. This CDR3 comprises 14 residues. The V gene lost 2 bases and the J gene lost 3 bases, with 11 bases spanning the gap. Germline V CDR1 and CDR2: SGHRS, YFSETQ. The sequencing here drew on peripheral blood, taken before pregnancy. This rearrangement joins TRBV5-1 to TRBJ1-2, with no clear D. This TCR was sampled from a female donor with multiple sclerosis, enrolled in a pregnancy study. This CDR3 reads CASSFSDGDYGYTF. CDR3 sequence (DNA): TGCGCCAGCAGCTTCAGCGATGGTGACTATGGCTACACCTTC.